This T cell receptor beta chain comes out of a study of OX40 agonist ivuxolimab in advanced cancers. Study overall: Of mixed ages from about 20 to 80 and averaging roughly 64 years, the group was over 80% male.

CDR1 and CDR2 from the germline V gene are LNHDA and SQIVND (reference sequence). The V end was cut by 4 bases, the J end by 1 base, with 7 bases between. This CDR3 is 13 amino acids long. TCRdb keeps only in-frame clones here, not all; method: immunoSEQ multiplex PCR. The sample lists almost 70,000 clones; 91% were seen once. The sample consisted of CD4+ or CD8+ T cells sorted from blood, taken in a trial of the OX40 agonist ivuxolimab. The TCR was taken from an adult with an advanced solid tumor such as melanoma, head and neck, liver or kidney cancer. V usage is TRBV19 and J usage is TRBJ1-1; no clear D gene. This CDR3 reads CASSTYQNTEAFF. The CDR3, as DNA: TGTGCCAGTAGTACATACCAGAACACTGAAGCTTTCTTT.